The 10 T cell receptor beta chains below were found in one sample sequenced in a study of T cell responses to AZD1222 COVID-19 vaccine. TCRdb's table, derived via immunoSEQ multiplex PCR, lists solely in-frame clones and lacks some. The table shows around 100,000 clones, with 65% to 90% occurring only once. Sequenced material: peripheral blood, taken on day 0 of AZD1222 vaccination. These receptors were obtained from an adult in good health.

The rearrangement links TRBV30 to TRBJ2-7; possible D gene TRBD2, 6 bases. The CDR3 sequence is 13 residues long. Germline-derived CDR1 and CDR2 are GTSNPN and SVGIG (reference sequence). The V and J ends lost 3 bases and 12 bases respectively, with 21 bases between them. CDR3 coding DNA: TGTGCCTGGAGCAATAGGGACTCCTTGACTCCGTACTTC. Encoded protein: CAWSNRDSLTPYF.

The DNA for the CDR3 is TGTGCCAGCTCCTCCCAGAGAGGGCAGAACACTGAAGCTTTCTTT. It encodes CASSSQRGQNTEAFF. V is TRBV18 and J is TRBJ1-1; D call uncertain. The CDR3 sequence is 15 residues long. The V gene lost 6 bases and the J gene lost 1 base, with 15 bases spanning the gap. CDR1 KGHSH and CDR2 LQKENI come from the germline V gene.

The V and J genes are TRBV18 and TRBJ2-2, with 7 positions matching TRBD1. Per the germline V gene, CDR1 is KGHSH and CDR2 is LQKENI. Losses at the gene ends were 3 bases for V and 0 bases for J; bases not matched to a gene: 4. The CDR3 runs to 16 residues. The CDR3 nucleotides are TGTGCCAGCTCACCCCAGGACAGGACGAACACCGGGGAGCTGTTTTTT. Encoded protein: CASSPQDRTNTGELFF.

This chain uses TRBV18 with TRBJ1-2; 10 positions match TRBD1. The J segment lost 2 bases and the V segment lost 1 base, leaving 10 bases of the junction unmatched. Germline CDR1 and CDR2: KGHSH and LQKENI. The CDR3 spans 18 residues. The CDR3 protein is CASSPLPTAGQGNYGYTF. The CDR3 nucleotides read TGTGCCAGCTCACCACTTCCCACCGCGGGACAGGGGAACTATGGCTACACCTTC.

The V gene is TRBV30, the J gene TRBJ2-5; the D gene is possibly TRBD1 (6 bases). The CDR3 loop spans 14 amino acids. V lost 2 bases to trimming and J lost 2 bases, with 12 bases between them. Germline lookup yields CDR1 GTSNPN and CDR2 SVGIG (reference sequence). In nucleotides, the CDR3 is TGTGCCTGGAGTATCGGGACATCACAAGAGACCCAGTACTTC. Its protein product is CAWSIGTSQETQYF.

The V and J genes are TRBV27 and TRBJ1-5, with D unclear. Germline CDR1 is MNHEY and CDR2 is SMNVEV (reference sequence). There are 13 residues in the CDR3. V lost 2 bases and J 4 bases, leaving 6 bases between the germline ends. The CDR3 reads CASSLTQNQPQHF. CDR3 DNA sequence: TGTGCCAGCAGTTTAACACAAAATCAGCCCCAGCATTTT.

This chain connects TRBV19 to TRBJ1-1; no clear D. V lost 0 bases to trimming and J lost 3 bases, with 5 bases between them. Germline V CDR1 and CDR2: LNHDA, SQIVND (reference sequence). The CDR3 spans 13 residues. The CDR3, as DNA: TGTGCCAGTAGTATAGATGAGTACACTGAAGCTTTCTTT. Its protein product is CASSIDEYTEAFF.

The chain links TRBV11-2 to TRBJ2-2; 9 nucleotides align to TRBD2. The CDR3 extends over 15 amino acids. CDR1 and CDR2 from the germline V gene are SGHAT and FQNNGV. With V trimmed by 5 bases and J by 4 bases, 5 bases remained unmatched. CDR3: CASSSGGPSTGELFF. In nucleotides, the CDR3 is TGTGCCAGCAGCAGCGGGGGGCCAAGCACCGGGGAGCTGTTTTTT.

V usage is TRBV5-1 and J usage is TRBJ1-6; 7 nucleotides match TRBD1. Per germline, CDR1 SGHRS and CDR2 YFSETQ. CDR3 length: 14 amino acids. Written as DNA, the CDR3 is TGCGCTTCGTCAGGGGGAAGCAATAATTCACCCCTCCACTTT. It is translated as CASSGGSNNSPLHF.

This clone appeared a single time. The V call is TRBV3-1 (or the pseudogene TRBV3-2), the J call TRBJ2-6; D unresolved. CDR3 size: 14 residues. The germline gives CDR1 LGHDT, CDR2 YNNKEL (reference sequence). Trimming removed 4 bases from V and 0 bases from J, with 4 bases in between. The CDR3: CASSPNSGANVLTF. CDR3 in DNA: TGTGCCAGCAGCCCGAACTCTGGGGCCAACGTCCTGACTTTC.